The rows below give T cell receptor beta chains drawn from one sample of a study of T cell responses to AZD1222 COVID-19 vaccine. Sequenced by immunoSEQ multiplex PCR; TCRdb stores in-frame clones only, minus some. Of some 140,000 clones listed, 75% to 95% were seen once; the top ten hold roughly 3.1%. The material sequenced was peripheral blood, taken on day 0 of AZD1222 vaccination. The receptors stem from an adult in good health. CDR3s include the opening cysteine and the closing phenylalanine or tryptophan. The order of the fields is V gene, J gene, CDR3 protein.

V gene: TRBV4-1
J gene: TRBJ1-3
CDR3 protein: CASSQLGGAGNTIYF

V gene: TRBV5-1
J gene: TRBJ1-6
CDR3 protein: CASRPLGLRNSPLHF

V gene: TRBV5-1
J gene: TRBJ2-6
CDR3 protein: CASSPTDSGANVLTF

V gene: TRBV7-9
J gene: TRBJ1-2
CDR3 protein: CASSLVGDYGYTF

V gene: TRBV4-3
J gene: TRBJ1-1
CDR3 protein: CASSQGTGTPEAFF

V gene: TRBV7-8
J gene: TRBJ1-4
CDR3 protein: CASSLKTGGSFEKLFF

V gene: TRBV18
J gene: TRBJ2-1
CDR3 protein: CASSPPRSRGEGEQFF

V gene: TRBV18
J gene: TRBJ2-2
CDR3 protein: CASSPLRDSAGELFF

V gene: TRBV27
J gene: TRBJ1-4
CDR3 protein: CASRRDRANANEKLFF

V gene: TRBV24-1
J gene: TRBJ2-1
CDR3 protein: CATPSGRGGDEQFF

V gene: TRBV5-4
J gene: TRBJ1-1
CDR3 protein: CASSSRTGGAFF

V gene: TRBV19
J gene: TRBJ2-1
CDR3 protein: CASSPRGSDNEQFF

V gene: TRBV4-3
J gene: TRBJ1-4
CDR3 protein: CASSQPGEVRLEKLFF

V gene: TRBV5-5
J gene: TRBJ1-6
CDR3 protein: CASSFGQGISSPLHF

V gene: TRBV14
J gene: TRBJ1-2
CDR3 protein: CASSQSTHPVRGYGYTF

V gene: TRBV5-6
J gene: TRBJ1-4
CDR3 protein: CASSDQGAGNEKLFF

V gene: TRBV5-8
J gene: TRBJ1-6
CDR3 protein: CASSPRDRGSPLHF

V gene: TRBV6-6
J gene: TRBJ2-3
CDR3 protein: CASSSGDTQYF

V gene: TRBV5-1
J gene: TRBJ1-2
CDR3 protein: CASSLVLGIYGYTF

V gene: TRBV14
J gene: TRBJ2-7
CDR3 protein: CASSLSGFPVEQYF

V gene: TRBV19
J gene: TRBJ1-1
CDR3 protein: CASSIQAQNTEAFF

V gene: TRBV5-1
J gene: TRBJ2-1
CDR3 protein: CASSLLWEPNEQFF

V gene: TRBV28
J gene: TRBJ2-1
CDR3 protein: CASSYWGRAGLNEQFF

V gene: TRBV12-5
J gene: TRBJ1-1
CDR3 protein: CASVLSWGKSEAFF

V gene: TRBV5-1
J gene: TRBJ1-1
CDR3 protein: CASSLGGEAFF

V gene: TRBV7-9
J gene: TRBJ1-3
CDR3 protein: CASSYWGGQASGNTIYF

V gene: TRBV10-3
J gene: TRBJ1-2
CDR3 protein: CAISADGETGYTF

V gene: TRBV24-1
J gene: TRBJ2-2
CDR3 protein: CATSELGGAGELFF

V gene: TRBV5-1
J gene: TRBJ2-2
CDR3 protein: CASSADGPYTGELFF

V gene: TRBV19
J gene: TRBJ1-2
CDR3 protein: CASSIERRSNGYTF

V gene: TRBV5-1
J gene: TRBJ2-1
CDR3 protein: CASSLALAGGPYNEQFF

V gene: TRBV7-8
J gene: TRBJ2-2
CDR3 protein: CASSPTPGTGPVAGELFF

V gene: TRBV5-5
J gene: TRBJ2-7
CDR3 protein: CASSFRPGTGTEQYF

V gene: TRBV9
J gene: TRBJ2-5
CDR3 protein: CASSPQSAKETQYF

V gene: TRBV7-2
J gene: TRBJ1-2
CDR3 protein: CASSFSGPGGYTF

V gene: TRBV6-2/TRBV6-3
J gene: TRBJ1-5
CDR3 protein: CASSYLRGQPQHF

V gene: TRBV3-1/TRBV3-2
J gene: TRBJ2-1
CDR3 protein: CASSPPPAGGISYNEQFF

V gene: TRBV19
J gene: TRBJ2-7
CDR3 protein: CASSMGGGVYEQYF

V gene: TRBV19
J gene: TRBJ2-7
CDR3 protein: CATSSSWGYEQYF

V gene: TRBV29-1
J gene: TRBJ1-1
CDR3 protein: CSVQATEAFF

V gene: TRBV28
J gene: TRBJ1-6
CDR3 protein: CASKVGGGNSPLHF

V gene: TRBV2
J gene: TRBJ1-6
CDR3 protein: CASSELWDRLNSPLHF

V gene: TRBV24-1
J gene: TRBJ2-5
CDR3 protein: CATSDWAAPQETQYF

V gene: TRBV15
J gene: TRBJ1-4
CDR3 protein: CATSRGYRGATNEKLFF

V gene: TRBV5-5
J gene: TRBJ2-5
CDR3 protein: CASSLVAQETQYF

V gene: TRBV5-4
J gene: TRBJ1-6
CDR3 protein: CASSSRPVDNSPLHF

V gene: TRBV9
J gene: TRBJ1-5
CDR3 protein: CASSVGGYNQPQHF

V gene: TRBV7-2
J gene: TRBJ2-1
CDR3 protein: CASSPGTSTYNEQFF

V gene: TRBV4-1
J gene: TRBJ2-1
CDR3 protein: CASSRLLVAGGVNEQFF

V gene: TRBV4-3
J gene: TRBJ2-3
CDR3 protein: CASSQEIVSDTQYF

V gene: TRBV28
J gene: TRBJ1-1
CDR3 protein: CASSLSDLLNTEAFF

V gene: TRBV19
J gene: TRBJ1-4
CDR3 protein: CASSLDLEKLFF

V gene: TRBV6-4
J gene: TRBJ2-5
CDR3 protein: CASSPPRRYQETQYF